This TCR beta chain was recorded in a study of T cells in Graves' hyperthyroidism and ophthalmopathy. Uncontrolled infection, other autoimmune disease, pregnancy or lactation led to exclusion. In this sample, this clonotype turned up a few times. Antigen specificity is unknown. Trimming removed 5 bases from V and 6 bases from J; junction bases left unmatched: 10. From germline, CDR1 is MDHEN and CDR2 SYDVKM. The CDR3 totals 14 residues. The investigators amplified TCR beta CDR3 regions from RNA transcripts. During a first-round RT-PCR of the TCR CDR3, the HTBI primer set was used. From the multiplex PCR reads, TCRdb called clonotypes with MiXCR, one entry per CDR3 protein. Among nearly 750,000 distinct CDR3 sequences, approximately 36% were seen once, and the ten largest hold roughly 30%. Study-level points and caveats: Ophthalmopathy and stable hyperthyroidism were told apart by a 13 V-J model.

The rearrangement uses TRBV28 and TRBJ2-7; TRBD1 agrees at 7 bases. This TCR came from a woman aged 40 to 49 with Graves' hyperthyroidism. The sequenced sample consisted of blood. CDR3 in DNA: TGTGCCAGCAGTCCTCGGACAGGAACCGTCGAGCAGTACTTC. Protein sequence: CASSPRTGTVEQYF.